The 24 T cell receptor beta chains in this list originate from one sample, sequenced in a study of blood T cell repertoires in COVID-19. Data came from immunoSEQ multiplex PCR; TCRdb stores just in-frame clones and leaves some out. In the table there are 250,000 to 350,000 clones, 86% of which are singletons. The sample taken for sequencing was peripheral blood. Every receptor here comes from a woman aged 45-65 years with acute or convalescent COVID-19.

The V call is TRBV7-6, the J call TRBJ2-3; 11 nucleotides match TRBD2. CDR3 length: 15 amino acids. V shed 5 bases, J shed 2 bases, and the junction held 3 bases outside the gene matches. Germline V gives CDR1 SGHVS, CDR2 FNYEAQ. The CDR3 bases are TGTGCCAGCAGCCGACTAGCGGGGCTCACAGATACGCAGTATTTT. Translating it yields CASSRLAGLTDTQYF.

This clone occurred a few times. CDR3: CATSMDRGDEKLFF. CDR3 sequence (DNA): TGTGCCACCAGCATGGACAGGGGGGATGAAAAACTGTTTTTT. The rearrangement uses TRBV15 and TRBJ1-4; 10 positions agree with TRBD1. The junction had 2 bases not matched to a gene; V was cut back by 4 bases and J by 6 bases. The CDR3 length is 14 residues. Germline loops: CDR1 LNHNV, CDR2 YYDKDF (reference sequence).

The CDR3 DNA follows: TGTGCCATCAGTGAGTCGGACAGCACTGAAGCTTTCTTT. Translation gives CAISESDSTEAFF. The V and J genes are TRBV10-3 and TRBJ1-1; tentative D call: TRBD1 (6 bases). V was trimmed by 0 bases and J by 4 bases, leaving 6 bases between them. CDR1 is ENHRY, CDR2 SYGVKD, per germline. CDR3 length equals 13 residues.

The chain joins TRBV9 to TRBJ1-2, with D possibly TRBD1 on 5 matching bases. The CDR3 has 15 amino acids. Germline CDR1 reads SGDLS; CDR2 reads YYNGEE. Trimming took 0 bases from V and 1 from J, leaving 10 bases between them. The CDR3: CASSVEGVGNYGYTF. The CDR3 nucleotides read TGTGCCAGCAGCGTAGAAGGGGTCGGTAACTATGGCTACACCTTC.

CDR3 sequence: CASSTRDSPLHF. In DNA, the CDR3 is TGTGCCAGTAGTACCAGGGATTCACCCCTCCACTTT. The chain joins TRBV19 to TRBJ1-6, with D possibly TRBD1 on 5 matching bases. CDR1 LNHDA and CDR2 SQIVND come from the germline V gene (reference sequence). The V end lost 4 bases, the J end lost 8 bases, and 6 bases lay between the germline ends. The CDR3 sequence is 12 residues long.

Regarding this clone: Other DNA sequences in this specimen translate into the identical CDR3. The chain links TRBV29-1 to TRBJ2-7; 8 positions match TRBD1. CDR3 length: 11 amino acids. After removal of 6 bases from V and 4 bases from J, the junction contained 2 bases not matched to a gene. Germline lookup yields CDR1 SQVTM and CDR2 ANQGSEA. In DNA form, the CDR3 reads TGCAGCGTGAACAGGGGGTACGAGCAGTACTTC. Its protein is CSVNRGYEQYF.

This rearrangement joins TRBV28 to TRBJ2-1; 12 nucleotides line up with TRBD2. CDR1 and CDR2 (germline): MDHEN, SYDVKM. V was pared by 4 bases and J by 10 bases, with 5 bases of the junction left unmatched. The CDR3 runs to 14 residues. The CDR3 sequence: CASSSWTSGTEQFF. CDR3 nucleotide sequence: TGTGCCAGCAGTTCCTGGACTAGCGGGACCGAGCAGTTCTTC.

The chain uses TRBV7-2 and TRBJ2-7, with 11 bases fitting TRBD2. This CDR3 is 15 amino acids long. With V trimmed by 5 bases and J by 3 bases, 6 bases remained unmatched. The germline CDR1 and CDR2 sequences are SGHTA and FQGNSA. The CDR3 nucleotides are TGTGCCAGCAGCCCGGGACTAGCGGAGTTCTACGAGCAGTACTTC. The encoded protein is CASSPGLAEFYEQYF. The full variable domain, rest sourced from reference TRBV7-2 and TRBJ2-7, is GAGVSQSPSNKVTEKGKDVELRCDPISGHTALYWYRQSLGQGLEFLIYFQGNSAPDKSGLPSDRFSAERTGGSVSTLTIQRTQQEDSAVYLCASSPGLAEFYEQYFGPGTRLTVT.

The chain is built from TRBV13 and TRBJ2-7; 9 bases fit TRBD1. With V trimmed by 5 bases and J by 5 bases, 10 bases remained unmatched. The CDR3 runs 15 residues. Germline V gives CDR1 PRHDT, CDR2 FYEKMQ (reference sequence). CDR3 in amino acids: CASSPPTGGIDEQYF. DNA of the CDR3: TGTGCCAGCAGCCCCCCGACAGGGGGTATCGACGAGCAGTACTTC.

The chain has TRBV10-3 and TRBJ2-3; tentative D call: TRBD1 (6 bases). The length of the CDR3 is 16 residues. Germline V lookup: CDR1 ENHRY, CDR2 SYGVKD. The V end lost 11 bases, the J end lost 1 base, and 22 bases lay between the germline ends. The CDR3 reads CASRARQVLGTDTQYF. In nucleotides, the CDR3 is TGTGCCTCACGCGCCCGACAGGTTCTTGGCACAGATACGCAGTATTTT.

V gene TRBV5-1 combines with J gene TRBJ1-1, with D tentatively TRBD1 (5 bases). Germline-derived CDR1 and CDR2 are SGHRS and YFSETQ. V was cut by 6 bases and J by 0 bases, with 9 bases left in between. The CDR3 consists of 13 residues. The CDR3 reads CASKTEMNTEAFF. In nucleotides, the CDR3 is TGCGCCAGCAAGACAGAGATGAACACTGAAGCTTTCTTT.

This rearrangement joins TRBV27 to TRBJ2-3; 7 bases line up with TRBD1. CDR1 and CDR2 from the germline V gene are MNHEY and SMNVEV (reference sequence). CDR3 size: 15 residues. The V gene end was trimmed by 3 bases and the J gene end by 2 bases; junction bases not matched to a gene: 5. CDR3 bases: TGTGCCAGCAGTTTCAAGGGACAGATCACAGATACGCAGTATTTT. Protein sequence: CASSFKGQITDTQYF.

The V call is TRBV28, the J call TRBJ1-3; tentatively, D is TRBD1 (5 bases). This CDR3 contains 13 residues. Between the trimmed V and J ends, which lost 4 bases and 8 bases, there was a span of 12 bases. Germline CDR1 reads MDHEN; CDR2 reads SYDVKM. The chain's CDR3 is CASSSPGRYTIYF. The CDR3 DNA sequence: TGTGCCAGCAGTTCCCCAGGGAGGTACACCATATATTTT.

V and J are TRBV18 and TRBJ2-1; D is possibly TRBD2 (6 bases). With 4 bases removed from V and 4 bases from J, the gap between germline ends came to 14 bases. The germline V gene encodes CDR1 KGHSH and CDR2 LQKENI. CDR3 length: 15 amino acids. Here the CDR3 reads CASSLSRERYNEQFF. The CDR3 DNA is TGTGCCAGCTCACTGAGCCGGGAGCGATACAATGAGCAGTTCTTC.

This clone was seen just once. This rearrangement joins TRBV5-8 to TRBJ1-5, with TRBD1 identical over 8 bases. Trimming took 4 bases from V and 2 from J; bases not matched to a gene: 8. There are 16 residues in the CDR3. Germline CDR1 reads SGHTS; CDR2 reads YDEGEE. The CDR3 DNA reads TGTGCCAGCAGCCCCGTAAGGACAGGGCGCAATCAGCCCCAGCATTTT. Amino acids: CASSPVRTGRNQPQHF. The variable domain in full, completed from reference TRBV5-8 and TRBJ1-5, reads EAGVTQSPTHLIKTRGQQATLRCSPISGHTSVYWYQQALGLGLQFLLWYDEGEERNRGNFPPRFSGRQFPNYSSELNVNALELEDSALYLCASSPVRTGRNQPQHFGDGTRLSIL.

The genes are TRBV6-5 and TRBJ1-1, with D tentatively TRBD1 (5 bases). The length of the CDR3 is 14 residues. Per the germline V gene, CDR1 is MNHEY and CDR2 is SVGAGI. V lost 6 bases and J lost 4, with 15 bases in between. The CDR3, as DNA: TGTGCCAGCAGATTAAGTATGGGGGGCACTGAAGCTTTCTTT. Its protein product is CASRLSMGGTEAFF.

The chain combines TRBV5-1 with TRBJ1-3, with a possible D match to TRBD1 (5 bases). Germline-derived CDR1 and CDR2 are SGHRS and YFSETQ. V lost 0 bases and J lost 0, with 25 bases in between. The CDR3 is 21 amino acids. The DNA for the CDR3 is TGCGCCAGCAGCTTGGTTTTTCGGCAGGGATTGCCCTACGACTCTGGAAACACCATATATTTT. It is translated as CASSLVFRQGLPYDSGNTIYF.

This clone was counted a few times. The CDR3 spells CAWSVLTGLFGELFF. The CDR3 DNA reads as TGTGCCTGGAGTGTACTGACAGGGCTATTCGGGGAGCTGTTTTTT. V usage is TRBV30 and J usage is TRBJ2-2; 7 nucleotides line up with TRBD1. V lost 0 bases and J lost 7; bases outside the gene matches: 8. Per the germline V gene, CDR1 is GTSNPN and CDR2 is SVGIG (reference sequence). This CDR3 region has 15 residues.

The gene calls are TRBV5-8 and TRBJ2-1; TRBD1 aligns across 7 bases. The ends lost 4 bases at V and 3 bases at J; junction bases unmatched: 7. The CDR3 totals 15 residues. Germline V lookup: CDR1 SGHTS, CDR2 YDEGEE. In DNA, the CDR3 is TGTGCCAGCAGCGACGAGGGGGCCAACTACAATGAGCAGTTCTTC. It specifies CASSDEGANYNEQFF.

The chain uses TRBV4-1 and TRBJ2-4; D possibly corresponds to TRBD2 (5 bases). CDR1 is MGHRA and CDR2 is YSYEKL in the germline V gene. This CDR3 comprises 14 residues. V was pared by 5 bases and J by 8 bases, with 16 bases between. The CDR3 DNA sequence: TGCGCCAGCAGCTTCTCCGTACTGGGAGACATTCAGTACTTC. This sequence encodes CASSFSVLGDIQYF.

The CDR3, as DNA: TGTGCCAGCAGCGTAGGGTCTAGTAGCACAGATACGCAGTATTTT. It translates to CASSVGSSSTDTQYF. The rearrangement joins TRBV9 to TRBJ2-3; no clear D gene. The V end was cut by 0 bases, the J end by 0 bases, with 8 bases between. Germline assignment: CDR1 SGDLS and CDR2 YYNGEE. There are 15 residues in the CDR3.

The rearrangement joins TRBV3-1 (or the pseudogene TRBV3-2) to TRBJ1-4, with 7 bases that match TRBD1. The CDR3 totals 15 residues. CDR1 and CDR2 from the germline V gene are LGHDT and YNNKEL (reference sequence). Losses at the gene ends were 5 bases for V and 4 bases for J; bases not matched to a gene: 7. CDR3 region: CASSFLQGFNEKLFF. CDR3 nucleotide sequence: TGTGCCAGCAGCTTCCTACAGGGGTTTAATGAAAAACTGTTTTTT.

This chain links TRBV14 with TRBJ2-3; 8 nucleotides line up with TRBD1. Germline V gene data show CDR1 as SGHDN and CDR2 as FVKESK. J was trimmed by 4 bases and V by 0 bases; bases with no gene match: 6. The CDR3 is 16 residues long. The CDR3, as DNA: TGTGCCAGCAGCCAAGATCCGGGACAGGACTCAGATACGCAGTATTTT. Residues: CASSQDPGQDSDTQYF. Complete variable domain (other parts from reference TRBV14 and TRBJ2-3): EAGVTQFPSHSVIEKGQTVTLRCDPISGHDNLYWYRRVMGKEIKFLLHFVKESKQDESGMPNNRFLAERTGGTYSTLKVQPAELEDSGVYFCASSQDPGQDSDTQYFGPGTRLTVL.

The CDR3 loop is CASRVSGVVHEQYF. Here the CDR3 DNA reads TGTGCCAGCAGGGTCAGCGGGGTCGTCCACGAGCAGTACTTC. The chain carries TRBV6-6 and TRBJ2-7, with 7 bases aligning to TRBD2. Trimming at V came to 6 bases and at J to 5 bases, leaving 10 bases not matched to a gene. CDR3 size: 14 residues. Germline CDR1 reads MNHNY; CDR2 reads SVGAGI (reference sequence).